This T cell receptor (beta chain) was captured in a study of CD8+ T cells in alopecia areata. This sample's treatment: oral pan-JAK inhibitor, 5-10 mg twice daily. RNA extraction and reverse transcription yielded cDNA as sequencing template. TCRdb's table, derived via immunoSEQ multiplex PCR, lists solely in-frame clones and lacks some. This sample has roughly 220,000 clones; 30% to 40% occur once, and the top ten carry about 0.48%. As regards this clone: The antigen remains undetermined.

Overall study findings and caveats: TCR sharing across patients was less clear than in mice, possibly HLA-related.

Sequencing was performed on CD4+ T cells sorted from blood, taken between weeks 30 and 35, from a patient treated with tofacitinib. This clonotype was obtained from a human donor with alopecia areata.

Written as DNA, the CDR3 is TGCGCCAGCGCGGCGGGAGGATATAGCACAGATACGCAGTATTTT. This encodes CASAAGGYSTDTQYF. This chain joins TRBV5-1 and TRBJ2-3, with TRBD2 matching 8 bases. Germline loops: CDR1 SGHRS, CDR2 YFSETQ. This CDR3 is 15 amino acids long. With 7 bases clipped from V and 0 bases from J, the junction kept 7 bases outside the gene matches.